Shown below are 23 T cell receptor beta chains from a single sample sequenced in a study of blood T cell repertoires in COVID-19. The table came from immunoSEQ multiplex PCR; TCRdb's copy has only in-frame clones and leaves some out. The sample contains about 170,000 clones, 75% to 90% of which appear only once. The sequenced material came from peripheral blood. Receptors originate from a woman older than 75 with active or convalescent COVID-19.

J is TRBJ2-7 and V is TRBV18; 11 bases are shared with TRBD1. Germline-derived CDR1 and CDR2 are KGHSH and LQKENI. The CDR3 sequence is 14 residues long. V was pared by 3 bases and J by 6 bases, with 4 bases of the junction left unmatched. CDR3 nucleotide sequence: TGTGCCAGCTCACCGGACAGGGGGCCCGTCGAGCAGTACTTC. Protein sequence: CASSPDRGPVEQYF.

The J gene is TRBJ1-6, the V gene TRBV11-3, with a weak D call TRBD1 (5 bases). The V end was cut by 0 bases, the J end by 9 bases, with 12 bases between. Germline V gene lookup returns CDR1 SGHNT and CDR2 YENEEA. The CDR3 extends over 15 amino acids. CDR3 nucleotide sequence: TGTGCCAGCAGCTTAGACAGGGCTTGGAGTTCACCCCTCCACTTT. It translates to CASSLDRAWSSPLHF.

The gene calls are TRBV6-5 and TRBJ2-3, with TRBD2 matching over 8 bases. The CDR3 length is 14 residues. CDR1 and CDR2 from the germline V gene are MNHEY and SVGAGI. V lost 7 bases, J lost 5 bases, and 8 bases stayed unmatched. The CDR3 reads CASNGGGQGDTQYF. As DNA, the CDR3 is TGTGCCAGCAACGGGGGGGGGCAAGGAGATACGCAGTATTTT.

V and J are TRBV12-3 or TRBV12-4 and TRBJ2-5, with D maybe TRBD2 (5 bases). The CDR3 extends over 13 amino acids. V lost 2 bases and J 5 bases, leaving 9 bases between the germline ends. CDR3 nucleotide sequence: TGTGCCAGCAGTTTAAACGGGATGGAGACCCAGTACTTC. Translation: CASSLNGMETQYF.

The V call is TRBV6-2 or TRBV6-3, the J call TRBJ1-1, with D possibly TRBD1 on 6 matching bases. The CDR3 sequence is 16 residues long. Trimming stripped 3 bases from V and 5 bases from J, with 19 bases between. Germline lookup yields CDR1 MNHEY and CDR2 SVGEGT. The CDR3 sequence: CASSYRPGEKGTEAFF. The CDR3 DNA is TGTGCCAGCAGTTATCGGCCAGGGGAGAAAGGGACTGAAGCTTTCTTT.

This clone was observed once. V usage is TRBV2 and J usage is TRBJ1-1, with a tentative D call TRBD1 (6 bases). The CDR3 covers 16 residues. Germline V gene data show CDR1 as SNHLY and CDR2 as FYNNEI. V was trimmed by 6 bases and J by 1 base, leaving 18 bases between them. CDR3 region: CASRITLGQKNTEAFF. In DNA, the CDR3 is TGTGCCAGCAGGATAACGCTAGGACAGAAGAACACTGAAGCTTTCTTT.

This clone came up once. The chain joins TRBV10-2 to TRBJ2-6; D unresolved. Trimming shortened V by 3 bases and J by 1 base, and 10 bases separated the two germline ends. Germline V gives CDR1 WSHSY, CDR2 SAAADI. The CDR3 is 16 residues long. DNA of the CDR3: TGCGCCAGCAGTGACCCACAACCTTCTGGGGCCAACGTCCTGACTTTC. It codes for CASSDPQPSGANVLTF.

This rearrangement joins TRBV5-1 to TRBJ2-7, with D perhaps TRBD1 (5 bases). V lost 4 bases and J lost 3, with 17 bases in between. CDR1 and CDR2 from the germline V gene are SGHRS and YFSETQ. CDR3 length equals 15 residues. The CDR3 nucleotides read TGCGCCAGCAGCCGAGACAGTACACAGGACTACGAGCAGTACTTC. Residues: CASSRDSTQDYEQYF.

The V and J genes are TRBV5-1 and TRBJ2-1; TRBD1 matches at 7 bases. Germline CDR1 is SGHRS and CDR2 is YFSETQ. This CDR3 is 12 amino acids long. J was trimmed by 7 bases and V by 4 bases; bases with no gene match: 2. The CDR3 DNA follows: TGCGCCAGCAGCCAACAGGGGAATGAGCAGTTCTTC. This sequence encodes CASSQQGNEQFF.

The V gene is TRBV7-3, the J gene TRBJ1-2; no firm D call. The germline V and J ends were trimmed by 2 bases and 12 bases, with 22 bases remaining between them. The germline V gene encodes CDR1 SGHTA and CDR2 FQGTGA. The CDR3 length is 15 residues. CDR3 amino acids: CASSLGPSVEGSDTF. CDR3 nucleotides: TGTGCCAGCAGCTTAGGCCCTTCGGTGGAGGGATCAGACACCTTC.

The J gene is TRBJ1-1, the V gene TRBV30; TRBD1 agrees at 8 bases. This CDR3 region has 13 residues. Germline assignment: CDR1 GTSNPN and CDR2 SVGIG (reference sequence). With V trimmed by 5 bases and J by 1 base, 3 bases remained unmatched. The CDR3 DNA sequence: TGTGCCTGGGAGGGACAGGCGAACACTGAAGCTTTCTTT. It encodes CAWEGQANTEAFF.

This clone was seen only a few times. The rearrangement joins TRBV20-1 to TRBJ2-7, with 7 bases lining up with TRBD2. With V trimmed by 3 bases and J by 4 bases, 3 bases remained unmatched. The length of the CDR3 is 12 residues. The germline gives CDR1 DFQATT, CDR2 SNEGSKA (reference sequence). DNA of the CDR3: TGCAGTGCTAGTACTAGCGAGTACGAGCAGTACTTC. Translated: CSASTSEYEQYF.

The table lists this clone with a few counts. The rearrangement uses TRBV6-1 and TRBJ1-2, with D possibly being TRBD1 (5 bases). Trimming shortened V by 2 bases and J by 0 bases, and 7 bases separated the two germline ends. The CDR3 is 14 residues long. In germline, CDR1 is MNHNS, CDR2 SASEGT. The CDR3 is CASSESGTNYGYTF. CDR3 nucleotides: TGTGCCAGCAGTGAATCAGGGACTAACTATGGCTACACCTTC.

This clone is a singleton in its sample. The gene calls are TRBV5-4 and TRBJ2-3; maybe TRBD1 (5 bases). There are 15 residues in the CDR3. Germline CDR1 reads SGHNT; CDR2 reads YYREEE (reference sequence). V lost 0 bases and J lost 1, with 9 bases in between. CDR3 residues: CASSLGWGGTDTQYF. In nucleotides, the CDR3 is TGTGCCAGCAGCTTGGGCTGGGGCGGCACAGATACGCAGTATTTT.

This chain joins TRBV18 and TRBJ1-2; 8 nucleotides match TRBD1. V trimming: 1 base; J trimming: 4 bases; junction bases outside the gene matches: 5. Looked up from germline, CDR1 is KGHSH and CDR2 is LQKENI. The CDR3 spans 15 residues. CDR3 sequence: CASSPQTGDGYGYTF. CDR3 nucleotides: TGTGCCAGCTCACCACAGACAGGGGACGGCTATGGCTACACCTTC.

J is TRBJ1-2 and V is TRBV6-5, with 11 bases aligning to TRBD1. CDR3 length: 15 amino acids. The V and J ends lost 2 bases and 4 bases, in that order; junction bases with no gene match: 3. Germline loops: CDR1 MNHEY, CDR2 SVGAGI. CDR3 coding DNA: TGTGCCAGCAGTTACGGGACAGGGGGTAGCTATGGCTACACCTTC. Protein: CASSYGTGGSYGYTF.

The table lists this clone with a few counts. The J gene is TRBJ1-1, the V gene TRBV5-1; TRBD1 might be the D (5 bases). Trimming cost V 4 bases and J 3 bases, with 19 bases left between them. CDR1 and CDR2 (germline): SGHRS, YFSETQ. This CDR3 has 16 amino acids. In DNA, the CDR3 is TGCGCCAGCAGCCCTGCGGGGGGGTCCCCGGACACTGAAGCTTTCTTT. Translated, it gives CASSPAGGSPDTEAFF.

The rearrangement joins TRBV9 to TRBJ1-1; possibly TRBD1 for D (6 bases). CDR1 is SGDLS and CDR2 is YYNGEE in the germline V gene. The CDR3 totals 16 residues. V lost 4 bases and J lost 3, with 19 bases in between. CDR3: CASSPPWAGADTEAFF. The CDR3 DNA sequence: TGTGCCAGCAGCCCCCCCTGGGCGGGGGCTGACACTGAAGCTTTCTTT.

V and J are TRBV11-2 and TRBJ1-1; D not resolved. This CDR3 contains 15 residues. From germline, CDR1 is SGHAT and CDR2 FQNNGV. Trimming cost V 5 bases and J 3 bases, with 16 bases left between them. CDR3 loop: CASSRPFLGDTEAFF. CDR3 bases: TGTGCCAGCAGCAGGCCCTTTCTCGGAGACACTGAAGCTTTCTTT.

This sequence joins TRBV29-1 and TRBJ2-2; 13 positions match TRBD2. Germline V lookup: CDR1 SQVTM, CDR2 ANQGSEA. V was pared by 7 bases and J by 3 bases, with 5 bases of the junction left unmatched. The CDR3 is 15 residues long. DNA for the CDR3: TGCAGCGCTACGGGACTAGCGGGACACACCGGGGAGCTGTTTTTT. Its protein is CSATGLAGHTGELFF.

The chain joins TRBV19 to TRBJ2-5; 7 bases line up with TRBD1. The CDR3 sequence is 15 residues long. Germline values: CDR1 LNHDA, CDR2 SQIVND (reference sequence). V gave up 4 bases and J gave up 5 bases; unmatched junction bases: 10. CDR3: CASSKFGTEWETQYF. CDR3 sequence (DNA): TGTGCCAGTAGTAAATTTGGGACAGAGTGGGAGACCCAGTACTTC.

The chain employs TRBV27 and TRBJ1-4; 7 bases are shared with TRBD1. V lost 1 base to trimming and J lost 7 bases; unmatched junction nucleotides: 9. The CDR3 contains 16 residues. Germline lookup yields CDR1 MNHEY and CDR2 SMNVEV (reference sequence). CDR3 residues: CASSLLGGSGSEKLFF. Here the CDR3 DNA reads TGTGCCAGCAGTTTATTAGGGGGCAGTGGGAGTGAAAAACTGTTTTTT. The full variable domain, its missing parts supplied by reference TRBV27 and TRBJ1-4, is EAQVTQNPRYLITVTGKKLTVTCSQNMNHEYMSWYRQDPGLGLRQIYYSMNVEVTDKGDVPEGYKVSRKEKRNFPLILESPSPNQTSLYFCASSLLGGSGSEKLFFGSGTQLSVL.

V and J are TRBV19 and TRBJ1-2, with a possible D match to TRBD1 (6 bases). Trimming left V 5 bases short and J 4 bases short, with 17 bases between. The CDR3 has 15 residues. Germline lookup yields CDR1 LNHDA and CDR2 SQIVND (reference sequence). In DNA form, the CDR3 reads TGTGCCAGTAGTCCCCACAGGGTGTTAATCTATGGCTACACCTTC. Translating it yields CASSPHRVLIYGYTF.